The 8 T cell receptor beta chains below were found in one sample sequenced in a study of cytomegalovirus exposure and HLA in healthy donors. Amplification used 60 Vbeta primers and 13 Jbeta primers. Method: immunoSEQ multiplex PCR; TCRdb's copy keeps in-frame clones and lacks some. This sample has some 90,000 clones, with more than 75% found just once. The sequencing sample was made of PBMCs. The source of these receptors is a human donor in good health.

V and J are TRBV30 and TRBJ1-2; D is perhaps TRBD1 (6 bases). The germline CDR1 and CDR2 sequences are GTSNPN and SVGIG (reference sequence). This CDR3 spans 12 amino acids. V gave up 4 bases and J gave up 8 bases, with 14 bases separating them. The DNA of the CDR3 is TGTGCCTGGACAGGACAGCTCGGCGGCTACACCTTC. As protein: CAWTGQLGGYTF. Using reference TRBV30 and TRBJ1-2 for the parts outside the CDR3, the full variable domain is SQTIHQWPATLVQPVGSPLSLECTVEGTSNPNLYWYRQAAGRGLQLLFYSVGIGQISSEVPQNLSASRPQDRQFILSSKKLLLSDSGFYLCAWTGQLGGYTFGSGTRLTVV.

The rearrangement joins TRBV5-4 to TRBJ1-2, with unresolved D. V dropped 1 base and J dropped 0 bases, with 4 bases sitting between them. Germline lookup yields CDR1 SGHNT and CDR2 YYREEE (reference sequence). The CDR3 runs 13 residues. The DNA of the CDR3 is TGTGCCAGCAGCTTGAGCCCTAACTATGGCTACACCTTC. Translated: CASSLSPNYGYTF.

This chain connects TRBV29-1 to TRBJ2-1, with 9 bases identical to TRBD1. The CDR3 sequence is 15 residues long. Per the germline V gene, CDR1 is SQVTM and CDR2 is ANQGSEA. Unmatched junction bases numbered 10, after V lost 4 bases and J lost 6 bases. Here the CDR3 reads CSVVEQGARINEQFF. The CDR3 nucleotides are TGCAGCGTTGTAGAACAGGGGGCGCGTATCAATGAGCAGTTCTTC.

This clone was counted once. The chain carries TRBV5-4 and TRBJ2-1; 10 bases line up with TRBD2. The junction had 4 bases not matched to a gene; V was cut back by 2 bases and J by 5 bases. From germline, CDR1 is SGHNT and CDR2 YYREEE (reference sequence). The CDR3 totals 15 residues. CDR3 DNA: TGTGCCAGCAGCTTATCGGGACTAGCGAACAATGAGCAGTTCTTC. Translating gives CASSLSGLANNEQFF. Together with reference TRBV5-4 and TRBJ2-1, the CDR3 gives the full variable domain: ETGVTQSPTHLIKTRGQQVTLRCSSQSGHNTVSWYQQALGQGPQFIFQYYREEENGRGNFPPRFSGLQFPNYSSELNVNALELDDSALYLCASSLSGLANNEQFFGPGTRLTVL.

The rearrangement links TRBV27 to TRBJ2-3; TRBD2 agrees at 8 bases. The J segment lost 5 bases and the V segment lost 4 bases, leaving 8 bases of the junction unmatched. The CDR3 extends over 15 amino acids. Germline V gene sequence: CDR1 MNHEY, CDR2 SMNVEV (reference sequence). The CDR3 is CASSSPGTSKDTQYF. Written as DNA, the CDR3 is TGTGCCAGCAGTTCCCCCGGGACTAGTAAAGATACGCAGTATTTT.

The CDR3 region has the DNA TGTGCCTGGAGGAGGACAGGGGGCTATGGCTACACCTTC. Residues: CAWRRTGGYGYTF. The V call is TRBV30, the J call TRBJ1-2, with 10 bases that match TRBD1. This CDR3 is built from 13 residues. V shed 3 bases, J shed 4 bases, and the junction held 2 bases outside the gene matches. Germline CDR1 GTSNPN, CDR2 SVGIG (reference sequence).

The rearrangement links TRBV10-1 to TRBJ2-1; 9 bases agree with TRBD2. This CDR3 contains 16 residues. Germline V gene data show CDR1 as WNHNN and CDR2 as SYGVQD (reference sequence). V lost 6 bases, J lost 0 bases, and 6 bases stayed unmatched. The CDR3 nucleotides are TGCGCCAGCAGGTTTCGCGGGAGGGACTCCTACAATGAGCAGTTCTTC. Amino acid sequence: CASRFRGRDSYNEQFF.

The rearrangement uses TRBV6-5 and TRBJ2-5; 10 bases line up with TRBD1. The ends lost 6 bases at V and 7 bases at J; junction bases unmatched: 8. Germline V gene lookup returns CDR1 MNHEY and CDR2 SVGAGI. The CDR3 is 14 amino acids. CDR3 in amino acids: CASRAGTGVSTQYF. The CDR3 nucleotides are TGTGCCAGCAGGGCCGGGACAGGGGTATCGACCCAGTACTTC.